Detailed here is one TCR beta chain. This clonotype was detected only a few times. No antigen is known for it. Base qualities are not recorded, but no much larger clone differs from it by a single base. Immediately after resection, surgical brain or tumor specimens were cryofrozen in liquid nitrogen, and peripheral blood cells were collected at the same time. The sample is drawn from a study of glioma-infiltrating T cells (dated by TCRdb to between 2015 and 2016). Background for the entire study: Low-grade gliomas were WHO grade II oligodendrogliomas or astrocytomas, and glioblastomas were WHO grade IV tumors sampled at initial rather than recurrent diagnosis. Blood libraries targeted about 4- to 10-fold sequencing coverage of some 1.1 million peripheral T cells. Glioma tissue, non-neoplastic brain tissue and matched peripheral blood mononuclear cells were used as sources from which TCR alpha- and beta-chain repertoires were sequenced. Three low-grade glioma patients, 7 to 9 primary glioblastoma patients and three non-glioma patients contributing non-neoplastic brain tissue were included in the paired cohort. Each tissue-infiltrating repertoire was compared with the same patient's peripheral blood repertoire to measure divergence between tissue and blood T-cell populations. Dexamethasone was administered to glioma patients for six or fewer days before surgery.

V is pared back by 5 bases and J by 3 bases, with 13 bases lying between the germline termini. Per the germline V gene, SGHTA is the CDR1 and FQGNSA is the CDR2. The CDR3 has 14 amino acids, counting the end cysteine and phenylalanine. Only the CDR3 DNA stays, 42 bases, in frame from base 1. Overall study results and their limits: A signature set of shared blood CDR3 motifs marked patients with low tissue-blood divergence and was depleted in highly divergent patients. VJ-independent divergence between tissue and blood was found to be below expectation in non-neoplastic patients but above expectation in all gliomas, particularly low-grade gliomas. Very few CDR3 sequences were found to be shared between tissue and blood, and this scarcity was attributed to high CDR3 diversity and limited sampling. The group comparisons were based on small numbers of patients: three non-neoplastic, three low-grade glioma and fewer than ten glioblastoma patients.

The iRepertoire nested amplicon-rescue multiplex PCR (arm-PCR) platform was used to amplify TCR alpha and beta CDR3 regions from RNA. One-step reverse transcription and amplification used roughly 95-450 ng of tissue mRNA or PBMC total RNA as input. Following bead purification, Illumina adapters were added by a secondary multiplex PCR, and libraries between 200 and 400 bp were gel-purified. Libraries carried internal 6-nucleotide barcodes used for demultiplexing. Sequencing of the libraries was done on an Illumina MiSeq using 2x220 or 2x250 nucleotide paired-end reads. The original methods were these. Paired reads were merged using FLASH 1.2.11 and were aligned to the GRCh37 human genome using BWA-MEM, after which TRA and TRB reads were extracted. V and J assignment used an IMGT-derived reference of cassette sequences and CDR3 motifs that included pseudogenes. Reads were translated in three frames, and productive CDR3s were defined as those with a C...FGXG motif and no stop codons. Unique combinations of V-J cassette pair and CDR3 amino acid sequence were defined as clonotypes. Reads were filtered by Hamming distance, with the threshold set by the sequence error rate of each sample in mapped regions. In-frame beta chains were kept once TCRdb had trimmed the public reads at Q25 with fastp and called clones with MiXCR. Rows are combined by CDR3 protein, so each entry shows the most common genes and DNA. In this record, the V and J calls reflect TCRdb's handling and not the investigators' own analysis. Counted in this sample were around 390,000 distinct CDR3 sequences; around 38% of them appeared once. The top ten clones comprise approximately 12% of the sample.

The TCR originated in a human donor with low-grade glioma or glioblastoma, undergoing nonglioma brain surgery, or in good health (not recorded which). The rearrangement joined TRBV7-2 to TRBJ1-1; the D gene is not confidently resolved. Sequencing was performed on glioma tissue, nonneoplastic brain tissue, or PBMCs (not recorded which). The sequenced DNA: TGTGCCAGCAGCCCCGAAGCGGTTTACACTGAAGCTTTCTTT. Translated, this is CASSPEAVYTEAFF.